The 31 T cell receptor beta chains listed next were all sequenced from one sample in a study of shared clonotypes between healthy human individuals. Sequencing used immunoSEQ multiplex PCR; TCRdb keeps in-frame clones, though not all of them. The top ten hold about 0.41% of the sample, which has 2 million to 2.5 million clones, about 92% seen once. The specimen was naive CD4+ T cells from PBMCs. Subset reported: CD45RA+ positively selected. The origin of the receptors is a man aged 18 to 30 in good health. Some clones in this sample may be carry-over from other donors' samples.

The chain employs TRBV28 and TRBJ2-7, with D perhaps being TRBD1 or TRBD2 (5 bases each). The CDR3 loop spans 15 amino acids. V lost 1 base and J 0 bases, leaving 10 bases between the germline ends. CDR1 and CDR2 (germline): MDHEN, SYDVKM. CDR3 coding DNA: TGTGCCAGCAGTTTATATCCAGGGAGCTCCTACGAGCAGTACTTC. It encodes CASSLYPGSSYEQYF.

This chain joins TRBV7-3 and TRBJ2-5; D not certain. The V gene's germline CDR1 is SGHTA and CDR2 FQGTGA. The CDR3 length is 14 residues. The V gene lost 0 bases and the J gene lost 5 bases, with 10 bases spanning the gap. The CDR3 protein is CASSLTLGAETQYF. CDR3 bases: TGTGCCAGCAGCTTAACCCTGGGTGCGGAGACCCAGTACTTC.

In this sample, this clone turned up once. This chain joins TRBV5-1 and TRBJ2-2, with D hard to call. The germline gives CDR1 SGHRS, CDR2 YFSETQ. This CDR3 has 14 amino acids. V was cut by 1 base and J by 8 bases, with 12 bases left in between. The CDR3 is CASSLMRPPGELFF. The CDR3 DNA reads TGCGCCAGCAGCTTGATGCGCCCCCCGGGGGAGCTGTTTTTT.

CDR3 loop: CASSRRGGEKLFF. CDR3 sequence (DNA): TGTGCCAGCAGCCGGAGAGGTGGGGAAAAACTGTTTTTT. This chain connects TRBV7-2 to TRBJ1-4; no firm D call. This CDR3 region has 13 residues. V lost 5 bases and J lost 8, with 12 bases in between. Germline values: CDR1 SGHTA, CDR2 FQGNSA.

The gene calls are TRBV16 and TRBJ1-5; D is possibly TRBD1 (5 bases). Germline CDR1 and CDR2: KGHSY and FQNENV. The CDR3 is 20 residues long. V lost 1 base and J lost 6, with 28 bases in between. The CDR3: CASSQFRGDVGESRAQPQHF. As DNA, the CDR3 is TGTGCCAGCAGCCAATTTAGGGGTGATGTGGGGGAAAGTCGGGCTCAGCCCCAGCATTTT.

This sequence joins TRBV2 and TRBJ2-2; D may be TRBD1 (5 bases). The V end was cut by 3 bases, the J end by 5 bases, with 7 bases between. The CDR3 consists of 13 residues. The germline V gene encodes CDR1 SNHLY and CDR2 FYNNEI. As DNA, the CDR3 is TGTGCCAGCAGTGATTCAGGGACCGGGGAGCTGTTTTTT. Protein sequence: CASSDSGTGELFF. Full variable domain (rest looked up from reference TRBV2 and TRBJ2-2): EPEVTQTPSHQVTQMGQEVILRCVPISNHLYFYWYRQILGQKVEFLVSFYNNEISEKSEIFDDQFSVERPDGSNFTLKIRSTKLEDSAMYFCASSDSGTGELFFGEGSRLTVL.

This clone was counted a few times. The chain links TRBV6-5 to TRBJ1-5; a possible D gene is TRBD1 (5 bases). V was pared by 5 bases and J by 5 bases, with 10 bases between. Germline V gene lookup returns CDR1 MNHEY and CDR2 SVGAGI. This CDR3 has 13 amino acids. CDR3: CASSLREHQPQHF. DNA of the CDR3: TGTGCCAGCAGTCTCAGGGAGCATCAGCCCCAGCATTTT.

The J gene is TRBJ2-7, the V gene TRBV15; weak D call: TRBD1 (6 bases). This CDR3 comprises 14 residues. Germline CDR1 and CDR2: LNHNV and YYDKDF (reference sequence). V dropped 0 bases and J dropped 3 bases, with 9 bases sitting between them. The DNA for the CDR3 is TGTGCCACCAGCAGAGAACGGACAGTCTACGAGCAGTACTTC. The encoded protein is CATSRERTVYEQYF.

The V call is TRBV9, the J call TRBJ1-4; 8 bases fit TRBD1. CDR1 SGDLS and CDR2 YYNGEE come from the germline V gene. This CDR3 region has 15 residues. With 3 bases clipped from V and 8 bases from J, the junction kept 9 bases outside the gene matches. The CDR3 region has the DNA TGTGCCAGCAGCGCCAGGACAGGGAGGATAGAAAAACTGTTTTTT. Its protein is CASSARTGRIEKLFF.

This rearrangement joins TRBV10-2 to TRBJ2-4; no definite D call. The CDR3 loop spans 12 amino acids. V gave up 1 base and J gave up 9 bases, with 7 bases separating them. Looked up from germline, CDR1 is WSHSY and CDR2 is SAAADI. CDR3 nucleotides: TGCGCCAGCAGTGAGTGGGCCGGCATTCAGTACTTC. It is translated as CASSEWAGIQYF.

In the case of this clone: Other DNA sequences within the sample encode an identical CDR3. V is TRBV18 and J is TRBJ2-6; D unresolved. This CDR3 has 16 amino acids. Germline CDR1 is KGHSH and CDR2 is LQKENI. Deletions cut 0 bases from V and 0 bases from J, with 6 bases between. CDR3 region: CASSPPGSSGANVLTF. The CDR3 DNA reads as TGTGCCAGCTCACCACCGGGGTCCTCTGGGGCCAACGTCCTGACTTTC. Full variable domain (remainder filled in from reference TRBV18 and TRBJ2-6): NAGVMQNPRHLVRRRGQEARLRCSPMKGHSHVYWYRQLPEEGLKFMVYLQKENIIDESGMPKERFSAEFPKEGPSILRIQQVVRGDSAAYFCASSPPGSSGANVLTFGAGSRLTVL.

DNA for the CDR3: TGTGCCAGCAGCCAGACAATGAACTATGGCTACACCTTC. Protein: CASSQTMNYGYTF. The chain combines TRBV6-5 with TRBJ1-2; no reliable D call. The CDR3 is 13 amino acids. Trimming left V 6 bases short and J 2 bases short, with 10 bases between. Germline CDR1 is MNHEY and CDR2 is SVGAGI.

As concerns this clone: Compared with germline, one end of the junction differs, possibly owing to a read error. The rearrangement uses TRBV6-6 and TRBJ2-7, with D tentatively TRBD2 (6 bases). Germline CDR1 is MNHNY and CDR2 is SVGAGI (reference sequence). The CDR3 covers 15 residues. This CDR3 reads CASNYGSGQVGEQYF. The CDR3 DNA follows: TGTGCCAGCAATTACGGGAGCGGGCAGGTGGGAGAGCAGTACTTC.

The chain recombines TRBV7-2 with TRBJ2-1, with a weak D call TRBD1 (6 bases). This CDR3 is 15 amino acids long. Germline assignment: CDR1 SGHTA and CDR2 FQGNSA. Deletions cut 7 bases from V and 1 base from J, with 14 bases between. CDR3 in amino acids: CASISPGHSYNEQFF. For the CDR3, the DNA is TGTGCCAGCATTTCTCCGGGACATTCCTACAATGAGCAGTTCTTC.

The CDR3 loop reads CASSWSGRRDTQYF. The CDR3 DNA reads as TGTGCCAGCAGTTGGAGCGGGAGGAGAGATACGCAGTATTTT. The V call is TRBV27, the J call TRBJ2-3, with 9 bases lining up with TRBD2. CDR1 is MNHEY, CDR2 SMNVEV, per germline (reference sequence). The CDR3 extends over 14 amino acids. J was trimmed by 5 bases and V by 4 bases; bases with no gene match: 4.

The J gene is TRBJ1-2, the V gene TRBV27; tentatively, D is TRBD1 (6 bases). The germline V gene has CDR1 MNHEY and CDR2 SMNVEV (reference sequence). V was cut by 6 bases and J by 4 bases, with 24 bases left in between. This CDR3 spans 17 amino acids. The CDR3 is CASRSETYRAEGYGYTF. CDR3 DNA sequence: TGTGCCAGCAGATCCGAAACCTACAGGGCCGAAGGCTATGGCTACACCTTC.

The chain recombines TRBV28 with TRBJ1-5; TRBD1 matches at 7 bases. V gave up 4 bases and J gave up 5 bases; unmatched junction bases: 5. Germline CDR1 MDHEN, CDR2 SYDVKM. The CDR3 has 14 amino acids. In DNA form, the CDR3 reads TGTGCCAGCAGTTCACTAACAGGGGATCAGCCCCAGCATTTT. The encoded protein is CASSSLTGDQPQHF.

The chain couples TRBV7-2 to TRBJ2-1, with D hard to call. Germline CDR1 reads SGHTA; CDR2 reads FQGNSA. V lost 7 bases to trimming and J lost 7 bases, with 14 bases between them. The CDR3 runs 13 residues. The CDR3 loop is CASTGSGKNEQFF. The CDR3 DNA reads as TGTGCCAGCACCGGAAGTGGGAAAAATGAGCAGTTCTTC.

This rearrangement joins TRBV5-6 to TRBJ2-3; 11 nucleotides agree with TRBD2. The germline gives CDR1 SGHDT, CDR2 YYEEEE. V shed 3 bases, J shed 3 bases, and the junction held 6 bases outside the gene matches. The CDR3 is 16 residues long. The CDR3 sequence is CASSSIAGGPTDTQYF. The CDR3 nucleotides read TGTGCCAGCAGCTCAATAGCGGGAGGGCCGACAGATACGCAGTATTTT.

The genes are TRBV7-9 and TRBJ2-5; possible D gene TRBD2, 5 bases. Trimming stripped 2 bases from V and 4 bases from J, with 11 bases between. CDR3 length: 14 residues. Germline CDR1 reads SEHNR; CDR2 reads FQNEAQ (reference sequence). The CDR3 sequence: CASSLLVAGETQYF. As DNA, the CDR3 is TGTGCCAGCAGCTTACTTGTTGCGGGAGAGACCCAGTACTTC.

This clone has only one observation. This chain links TRBV6-5 with TRBJ1-3; weak D call: TRBD1 (5 bases). The CDR3 is 15 residues long. Germline V lookup: CDR1 MNHEY, CDR2 SVGAGI. Trimming left V 1 base short and J 5 bases short, with 12 bases between. The CDR3 DNA is TGTGCCAGCAGTTACTATTTCCAGGGTAGAAACACCATATATTTT. Translating it yields CASSYYFQGRNTIYF.

This clone was counted once. V is TRBV5-1 and J is TRBJ2-1; 10 bases are shared with TRBD1. This CDR3 is 15 amino acids long. Germline V CDR1 and CDR2: SGHRS, YFSETQ. With 3 bases clipped from V and 7 bases from J, the junction kept 7 bases outside the gene matches. The CDR3 DNA reads TGCGCCAGCAGCTCGGACAGGGGGATTTGGAATGAGCAGTTCTTC. This codes for CASSSDRGIWNEQFF.

This sequence joins TRBV10-3 and TRBJ1-1; D unclear. CDR1 and CDR2 (germline): ENHRY, SYGVKD. The V and J ends lost 6 bases and 1 base respectively, with 12 bases between them. The CDR3 length is 14 residues. CDR3 sequence reads: CAIRNQRENTEAFF. Here the CDR3 DNA reads TGTGCCATCAGGAACCAGAGGGAGAACACTGAAGCTTTCTTT.

The chain couples TRBV2 to TRBJ2-7; maybe TRBD1 (5 bases). The CDR3 is 14 amino acids. V was pared by 6 bases and J by 0 bases, with 12 bases between. Looked up from germline, CDR1 is SNHLY and CDR2 is FYNNEI. CDR3 in amino acids: CASRRTSNSYEQYF. The CDR3 nucleotides read TGTGCCAGCAGGCGGACATCGAACTCCTACGAGCAGTACTTC. Filled out from reference TRBV2 and TRBJ2-7, the complete variable domain reads EPEVTQTPSHQVTQMGQEVILRCVPISNHLYFYWYRQILGQKVEFLVSFYNNEISEKSEIFDDQFSVERPDGSNFTLKIRSTKLEDSAMYFCASRRTSNSYEQYFGPGTRLTVT.

The chain recombines TRBV6-5 with TRBJ2-3; tentative D call: TRBD2 (6 bases). Trimming took 6 bases from V and 6 from J, leaving 16 bases between them. Germline V lookup: CDR1 MNHEY, CDR2 SVGAGI. This CDR3 spans 14 amino acids. CDR3 in DNA: TGTGCCAGCAGGCGCCGGGACTCGTCTGATACGCAGTATTTT. Amino acid sequence: CASRRRDSSDTQYF.

This sequence joins TRBV2 and TRBJ1-1; 7 positions match TRBD1. The CDR3 contains 14 residues. After removal of 6 bases from V and 0 bases from J, the junction contained 4 bases not matched to a gene. From germline, CDR1 is SNHLY and CDR2 FYNNEI. Here the CDR3 DNA reads TGTGCCAGCAGGATGGACAGGATGAACACTGAAGCTTTCTTT. This codes for CASRMDRMNTEAFF.

The chain joins TRBV7-9 to TRBJ1-2; TRBD1 matches at 7 bases. The germline V gene has CDR1 SEHNR and CDR2 FQNEAQ (reference sequence). The CDR3 is made up of 14 amino acids. With 5 bases clipped from V and 8 bases from J, the junction kept 11 bases outside the gene matches. This CDR3 reads CASSVGTERDGYTF. The CDR3, as DNA: TGTGCCAGCAGCGTCGGGACAGAAAGAGACGGCTACACCTTC.

V is TRBV11-3 and J is TRBJ2-1; 8 bases map to TRBD1. This CDR3 is 16 amino acids long. Germline-derived CDR1 and CDR2 are SGHNT and YENEEA. The trim removed 0 bases at V and 8 bases at J, leaving 9 bases unmatched. DNA of the CDR3: TGTGCCAGCAGCTTAGATGGTCAGGGGGCAGTCGATGAGCAGTTCTTC. Protein sequence: CASSLDGQGAVDEQFF. Looking up the rest from reference TRBV11-3 and TRBJ2-1 gives the full variable domain: EAGVVQSPRYKIIEKKQPVAFWCNPISGHNTLYWYLQNLGQGPELLIRYENEEAVDDSQLPKDRFSAERLKGVDSTLKIQPAELGDSAVYLCASSLDGQGAVDEQFFGPGTRLTVL.

This clone was observed once. The chain links TRBV11-2 to TRBJ2-3; D perhaps matches TRBD2 (5 bases). Germline CDR1 SGHAT, CDR2 FQNNGV. The ends were cut back, 0 bases at V and 10 bases at J, with 8 bases in the middle. The CDR3 is 12 amino acids. In nucleotides, the CDR3 is TGTGCCAGCAGCTTAGACCGGGATTCGCAGTATTTT. This codes for CASSLDRDSQYF.

The V call is TRBV5-8, the J call TRBJ2-7; the match to TRBD2 covers 11 bases. From germline, CDR1 is SGHTS and CDR2 YDEGEE. J gave up 7 bases and V 1 base, and 10 bases lay outside the gene matches. This CDR3 region has 16 residues. The CDR3 DNA follows: TGTGCCAGCAGCTTGTCCTCCTCGACTAGCGGGACGGAGCAGTACTTC. Translated, it gives CASSLSSSTSGTEQYF.

The V gene is TRBV19, the J gene TRBJ2-1, with D possibly TRBD1 on 5 matching bases. CDR3 length: 16 residues. Germline lookup yields CDR1 LNHDA and CDR2 SQIVND (reference sequence). V was clipped by 8 bases and J by 7 bases, with 24 bases between them. CDR3: CASHSHASGRANEQFF. The CDR3 DNA reads as TGTGCCAGTCACTCCCACGCGTCGGGCAGGGCTAATGAGCAGTTCTTC.